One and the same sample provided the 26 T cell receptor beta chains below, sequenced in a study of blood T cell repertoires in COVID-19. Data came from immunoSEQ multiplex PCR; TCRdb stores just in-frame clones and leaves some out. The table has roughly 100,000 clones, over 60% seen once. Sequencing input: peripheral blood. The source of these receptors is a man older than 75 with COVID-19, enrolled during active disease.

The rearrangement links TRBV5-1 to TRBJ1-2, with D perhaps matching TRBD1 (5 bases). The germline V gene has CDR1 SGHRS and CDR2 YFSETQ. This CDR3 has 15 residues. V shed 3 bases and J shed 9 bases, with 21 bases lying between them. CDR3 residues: CASSSDRPGEGSYTF. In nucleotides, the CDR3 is TGCGCCAGCAGCTCTGACAGACCGGGGGAGGGTAGCTACACCTTC.

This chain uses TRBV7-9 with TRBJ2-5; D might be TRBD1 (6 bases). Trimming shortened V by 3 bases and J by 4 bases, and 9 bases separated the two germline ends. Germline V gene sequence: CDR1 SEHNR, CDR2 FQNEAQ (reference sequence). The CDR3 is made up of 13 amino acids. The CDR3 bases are TGTGCCAGCAGCTTCGGACAGTTAGAGACCCAGTACTTC. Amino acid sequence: CASSFGQLETQYF.

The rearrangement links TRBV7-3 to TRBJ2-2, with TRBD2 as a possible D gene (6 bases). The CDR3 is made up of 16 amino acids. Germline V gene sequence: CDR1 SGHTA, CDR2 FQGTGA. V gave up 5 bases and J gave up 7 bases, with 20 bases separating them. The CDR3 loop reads CASSPRGRDGNGELFF. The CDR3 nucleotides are TGTGCCAGCAGCCCCCGCGGGCGGGACGGAAACGGGGAGCTGTTTTTT. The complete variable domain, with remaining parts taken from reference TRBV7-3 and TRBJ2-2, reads GAGVSQTPSNKVTEKGKYVELRCDPISGHTALYWYRQSLGQGPEFLIYFQGTGAADDSGLPNDRFFAVRPEGSVSTLKIQRTERGDSAVYLCASSPRGRDGNGELFFGEGSRLTVL.

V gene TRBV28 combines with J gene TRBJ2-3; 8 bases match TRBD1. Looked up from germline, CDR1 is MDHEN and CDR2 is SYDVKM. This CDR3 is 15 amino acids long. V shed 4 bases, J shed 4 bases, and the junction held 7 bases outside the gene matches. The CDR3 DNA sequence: TGTGCCAGCAGTTCCCGGGACAGGTACTCAGATACGCAGTATTTT. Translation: CASSSRDRYSDTQYF.

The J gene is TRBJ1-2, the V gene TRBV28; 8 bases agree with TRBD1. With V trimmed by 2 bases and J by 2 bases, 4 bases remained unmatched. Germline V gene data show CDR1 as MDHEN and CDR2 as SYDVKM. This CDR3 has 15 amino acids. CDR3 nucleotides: TGTGCCAGCAGTTTAGGGGGACAGGTAAACTATGGCTACACCTTC. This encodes CASSLGGQVNYGYTF.

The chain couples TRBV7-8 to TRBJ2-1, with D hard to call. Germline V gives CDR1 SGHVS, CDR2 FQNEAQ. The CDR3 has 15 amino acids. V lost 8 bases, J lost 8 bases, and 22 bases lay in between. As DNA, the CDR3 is TGTGCCAGCCGGGTCGAACGTTCACCTGGGTATGAGCAGTTCTTC. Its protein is CASRVERSPGYEQFF.

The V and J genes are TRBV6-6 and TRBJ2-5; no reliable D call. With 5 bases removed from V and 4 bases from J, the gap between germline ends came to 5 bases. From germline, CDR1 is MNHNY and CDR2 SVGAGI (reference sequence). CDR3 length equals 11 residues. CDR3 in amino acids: CASSHTETQYF. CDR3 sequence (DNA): TGTGCCAGCAGTCACACAGAGACCCAGTACTTC.

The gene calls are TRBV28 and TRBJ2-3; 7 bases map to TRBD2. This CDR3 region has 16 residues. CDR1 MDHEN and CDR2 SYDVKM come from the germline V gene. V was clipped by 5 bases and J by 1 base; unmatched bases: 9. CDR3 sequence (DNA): TGTGCCAGCAGTATCATTCGACTAGCCGGCACAGATACGCAGTATTTT. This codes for CASSIIRLAGTDTQYF.

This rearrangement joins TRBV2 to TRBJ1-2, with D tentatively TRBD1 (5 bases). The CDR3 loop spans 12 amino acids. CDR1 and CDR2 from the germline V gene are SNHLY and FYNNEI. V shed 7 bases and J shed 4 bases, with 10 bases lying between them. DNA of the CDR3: TGTGCCAGCACCCAGGGTAGCTATGGCTACACCTTC. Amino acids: CASTQGSYGYTF.

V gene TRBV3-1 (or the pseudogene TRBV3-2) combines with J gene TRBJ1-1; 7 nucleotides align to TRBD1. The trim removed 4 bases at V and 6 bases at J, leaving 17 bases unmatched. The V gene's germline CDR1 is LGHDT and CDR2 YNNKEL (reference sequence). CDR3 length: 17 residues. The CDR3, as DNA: TGTGCCAGCAGCCGCTTGAGGTTGACAGGGCGGCTCGCTGAAGCTTTCTTT. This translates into CASSRLRLTGRLAEAFF.

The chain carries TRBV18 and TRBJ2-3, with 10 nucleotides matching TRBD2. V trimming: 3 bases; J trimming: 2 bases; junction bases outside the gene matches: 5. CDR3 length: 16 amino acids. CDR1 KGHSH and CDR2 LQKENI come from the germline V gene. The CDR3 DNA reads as TGTGCCAGCTCACCGAAACTAGCGGGATCCACAGATACGCAGTATTTT. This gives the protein CASSPKLAGSTDTQYF.

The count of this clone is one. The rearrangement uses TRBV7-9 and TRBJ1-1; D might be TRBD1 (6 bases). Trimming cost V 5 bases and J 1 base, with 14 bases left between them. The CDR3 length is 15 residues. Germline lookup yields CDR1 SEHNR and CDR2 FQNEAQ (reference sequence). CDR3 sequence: CASSPLGTSNTEAFF. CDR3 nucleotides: TGTGCCAGCAGCCCATTAGGGACATCGAACACTGAAGCTTTCTTT.

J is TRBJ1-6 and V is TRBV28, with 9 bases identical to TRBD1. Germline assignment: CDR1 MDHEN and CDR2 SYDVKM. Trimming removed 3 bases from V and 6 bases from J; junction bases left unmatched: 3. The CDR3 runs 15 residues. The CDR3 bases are TGTGCCAGCAGTTTCCGACAGGGGGTTAATTCACCCCTCCACTTT. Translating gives CASSFRQGVNSPLHF.

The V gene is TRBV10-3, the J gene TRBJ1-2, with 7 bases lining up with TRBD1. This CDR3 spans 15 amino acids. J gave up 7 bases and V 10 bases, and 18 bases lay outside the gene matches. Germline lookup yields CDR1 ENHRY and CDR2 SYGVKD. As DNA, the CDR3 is TGTGCCACCGATCGACAGGGCGAACATGTCTCTGGCTACACCTTC. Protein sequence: CATDRQGEHVSGYTF.

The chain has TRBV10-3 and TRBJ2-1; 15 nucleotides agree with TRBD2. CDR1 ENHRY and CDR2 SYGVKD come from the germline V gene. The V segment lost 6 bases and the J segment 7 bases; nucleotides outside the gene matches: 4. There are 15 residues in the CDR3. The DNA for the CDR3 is TGTGCCATCAGCGCAGGGACTAGCGGGGGGAATGAGCAGTTCTTC. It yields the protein CAISAGTSGGNEQFF.

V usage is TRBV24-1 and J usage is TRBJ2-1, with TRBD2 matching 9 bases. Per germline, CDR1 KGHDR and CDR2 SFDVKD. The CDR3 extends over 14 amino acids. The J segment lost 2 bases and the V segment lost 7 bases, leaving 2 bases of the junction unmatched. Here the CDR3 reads CATSQRGAYNEQFF. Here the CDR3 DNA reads TGTGCCACCAGCCAGCGGGGGGCCTACAATGAGCAGTTCTTC.

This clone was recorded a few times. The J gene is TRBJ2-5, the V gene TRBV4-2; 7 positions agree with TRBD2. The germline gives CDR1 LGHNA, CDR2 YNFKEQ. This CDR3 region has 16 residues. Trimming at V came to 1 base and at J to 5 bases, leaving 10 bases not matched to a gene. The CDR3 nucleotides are TGTGCCAGCAGCCAAGGAAACGGGAGGAGTATGGAGACCCAGTACTTC. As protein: CASSQGNGRSMETQYF.

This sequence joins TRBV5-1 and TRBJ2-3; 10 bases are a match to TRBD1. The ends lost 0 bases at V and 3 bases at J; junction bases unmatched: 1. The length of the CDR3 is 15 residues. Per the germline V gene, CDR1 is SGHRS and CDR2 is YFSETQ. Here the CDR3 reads CASSLGTGGTDTQYF. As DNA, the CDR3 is TGCGCCAGCAGCTTGGGGACAGGGGGGACAGATACGCAGTATTTT.

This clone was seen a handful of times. The CDR3, as DNA: TGTGCCAGCAGCCTGAGACAGGAGCGGCAGTTCTTC. This gives the protein CASSLRQERQFF. The chain links TRBV7-9 to TRBJ2-1; D is perhaps TRBD1 (6 bases). Germline lookup yields CDR1 SEHNR and CDR2 FQNEAQ (reference sequence). This CDR3 region has 12 residues. The ends were cut back, 5 bases at V and 12 bases at J, with 14 bases in the middle.

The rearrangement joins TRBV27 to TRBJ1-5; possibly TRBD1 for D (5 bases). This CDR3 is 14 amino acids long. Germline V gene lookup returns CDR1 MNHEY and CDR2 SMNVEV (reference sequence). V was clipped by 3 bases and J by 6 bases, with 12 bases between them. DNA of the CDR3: TGTGCCAGCAGTTTGGGGCGGAGGGGTCAGCCCCAGCATTTT. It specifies CASSLGRRGQPQHF.

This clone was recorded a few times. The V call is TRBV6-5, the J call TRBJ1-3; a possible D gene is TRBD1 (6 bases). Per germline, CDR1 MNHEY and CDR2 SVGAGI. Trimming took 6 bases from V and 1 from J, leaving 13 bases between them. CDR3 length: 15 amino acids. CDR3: CASSLNTGSGNTIYF. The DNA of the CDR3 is TGTGCCAGCAGCCTCAATACAGGGTCTGGAAACACCATATATTTT.

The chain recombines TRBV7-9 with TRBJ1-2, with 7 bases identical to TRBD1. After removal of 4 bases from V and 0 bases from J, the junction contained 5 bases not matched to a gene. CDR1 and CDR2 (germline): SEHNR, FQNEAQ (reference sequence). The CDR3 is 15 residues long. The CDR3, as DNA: TGTGCCAGCAGCTATTATCAGGGGGCTAACTATGGCTACACCTTC. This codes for CASSYYQGANYGYTF.

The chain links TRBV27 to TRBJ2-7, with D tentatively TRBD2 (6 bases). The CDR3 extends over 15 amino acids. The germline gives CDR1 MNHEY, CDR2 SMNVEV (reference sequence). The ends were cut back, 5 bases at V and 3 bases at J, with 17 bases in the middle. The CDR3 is CASSPSAPPLYEQYF. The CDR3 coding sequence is TGTGCCAGCAGTCCTAGCGCACCTCCTCTCTACGAGCAGTACTTC.

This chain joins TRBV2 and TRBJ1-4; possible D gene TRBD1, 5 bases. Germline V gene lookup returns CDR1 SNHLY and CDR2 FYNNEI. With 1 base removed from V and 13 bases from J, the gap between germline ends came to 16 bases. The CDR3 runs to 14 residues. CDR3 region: CASSEVLVGQGLFF. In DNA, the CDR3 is TGTGCCAGCAGTGAAGTATTGGTGGGCCAGGGACTGTTTTTT.

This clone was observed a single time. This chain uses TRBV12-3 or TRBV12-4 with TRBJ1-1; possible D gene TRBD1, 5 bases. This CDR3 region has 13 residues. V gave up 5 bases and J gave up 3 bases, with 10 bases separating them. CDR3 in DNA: TGTGCCAGCAGTCCACAGGAATACACTGAAGCTTTCTTT. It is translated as CASSPQEYTEAFF.

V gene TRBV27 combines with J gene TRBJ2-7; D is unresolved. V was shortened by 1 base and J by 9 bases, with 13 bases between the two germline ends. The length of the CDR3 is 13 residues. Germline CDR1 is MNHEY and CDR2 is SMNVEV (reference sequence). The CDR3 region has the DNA TGTGCCAGCAGTTTATATGGGTCCGGGTGGCAGTACTTC. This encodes CASSLYGSGWQYF.